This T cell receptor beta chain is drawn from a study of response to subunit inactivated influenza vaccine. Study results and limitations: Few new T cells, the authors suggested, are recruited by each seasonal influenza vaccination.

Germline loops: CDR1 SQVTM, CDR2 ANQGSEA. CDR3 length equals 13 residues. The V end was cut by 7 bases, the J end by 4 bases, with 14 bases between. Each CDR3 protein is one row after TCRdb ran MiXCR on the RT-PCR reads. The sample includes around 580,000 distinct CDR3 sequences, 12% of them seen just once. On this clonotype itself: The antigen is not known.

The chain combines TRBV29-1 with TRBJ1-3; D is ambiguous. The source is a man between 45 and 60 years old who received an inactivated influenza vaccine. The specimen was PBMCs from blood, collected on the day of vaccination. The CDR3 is CSADVGLGNTIYF. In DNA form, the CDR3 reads TGCAGCGCCGACGTGGGTTTAGGAAACACCATATATTTT.